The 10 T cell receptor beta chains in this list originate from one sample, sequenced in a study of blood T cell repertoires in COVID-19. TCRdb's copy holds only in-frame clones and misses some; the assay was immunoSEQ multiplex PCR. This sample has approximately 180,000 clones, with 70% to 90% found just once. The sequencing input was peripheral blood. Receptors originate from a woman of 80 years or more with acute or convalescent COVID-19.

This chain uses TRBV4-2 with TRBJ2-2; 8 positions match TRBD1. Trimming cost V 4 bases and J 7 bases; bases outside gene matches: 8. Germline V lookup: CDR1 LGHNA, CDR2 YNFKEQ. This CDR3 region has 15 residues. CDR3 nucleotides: TGTGCCAGCAGCCCGCGGCAGGGGGCAATCGGGGAGCTGTTTTTT. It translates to CASSPRQGAIGELFF.

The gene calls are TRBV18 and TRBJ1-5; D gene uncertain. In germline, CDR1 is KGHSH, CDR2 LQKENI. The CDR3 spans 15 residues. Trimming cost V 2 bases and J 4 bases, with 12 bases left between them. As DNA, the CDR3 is TGTGCCAGCTCACCAAATCCAGGCCCAAATCAGCCCCAGCATTTT. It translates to CASSPNPGPNQPQHF.

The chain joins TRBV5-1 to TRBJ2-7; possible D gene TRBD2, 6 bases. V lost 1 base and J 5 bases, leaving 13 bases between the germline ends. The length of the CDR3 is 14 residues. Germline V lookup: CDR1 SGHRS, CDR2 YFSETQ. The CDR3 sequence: CASSLWGEENEQYF. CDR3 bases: TGCGCCAGCAGCTTGTGGGGGGAGGAGAACGAGCAGTACTTC. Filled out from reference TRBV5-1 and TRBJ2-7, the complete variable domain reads KAGVTQTPRYLIKTRGQQVTLSCSPISGHRSVSWYQQTPGQGLQFLFEYFSETQRNKGNFPGRFSGRQFSNSRSEMNVSTLELGDSALYLCASSLWGEENEQYFGPGTRLTVT.

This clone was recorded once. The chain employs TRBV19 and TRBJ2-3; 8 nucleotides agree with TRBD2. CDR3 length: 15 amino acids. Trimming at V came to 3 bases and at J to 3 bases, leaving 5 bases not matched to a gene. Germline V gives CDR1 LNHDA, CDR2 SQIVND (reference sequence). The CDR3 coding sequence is TGTGCCAGTAGTATGAGGACGGGAGGGACAGATACGCAGTATTTT. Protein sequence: CASSMRTGGTDTQYF.

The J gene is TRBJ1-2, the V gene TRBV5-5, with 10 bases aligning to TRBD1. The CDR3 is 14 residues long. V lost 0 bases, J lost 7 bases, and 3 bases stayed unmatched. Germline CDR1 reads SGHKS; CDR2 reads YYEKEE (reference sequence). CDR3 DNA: TGTGCCAGCAGCTTGGAGACAGGGGGCTTTGGCTACACCTTC. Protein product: CASSLETGGFGYTF.

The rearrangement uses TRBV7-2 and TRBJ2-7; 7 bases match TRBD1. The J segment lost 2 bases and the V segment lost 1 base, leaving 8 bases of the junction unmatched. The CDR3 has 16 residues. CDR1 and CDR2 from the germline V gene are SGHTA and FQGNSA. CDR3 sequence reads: CASSLDSGQSTYEQYF. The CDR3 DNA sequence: TGTGCCAGCAGCTTAGATTCGGGACAGTCCACCTACGAGCAGTACTTC.

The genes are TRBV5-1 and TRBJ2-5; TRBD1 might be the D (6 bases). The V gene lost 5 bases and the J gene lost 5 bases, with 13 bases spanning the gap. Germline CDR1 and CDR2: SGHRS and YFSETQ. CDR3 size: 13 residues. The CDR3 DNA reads TGCGCCAGCAGATCGACAGGTATGGAGACCCAGTACTTC. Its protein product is CASRSTGMETQYF. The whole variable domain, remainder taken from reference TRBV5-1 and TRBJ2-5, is KAGVTQTPRYLIKTRGQQVTLSCSPISGHRSVSWYQQTPGQGLQFLFEYFSETQRNKGNFPGRFSGRQFSNSRSEMNVSTLELGDSALYLCASRSTGMETQYFGPGTRLLVL.

The CDR3 nucleotides are TGTGCCAGCAGCGTAGCAGCAACTAATGAAAAACTGTTTTTT. Translated, it gives CASSVAATNEKLFF. The chain combines TRBV9 with TRBJ1-4; D not resolved. Trimming left V 0 bases short and J 0 bases short, with 3 bases between. The CDR3 spans 14 residues. The germline V gene has CDR1 SGDLS and CDR2 YYNGEE.

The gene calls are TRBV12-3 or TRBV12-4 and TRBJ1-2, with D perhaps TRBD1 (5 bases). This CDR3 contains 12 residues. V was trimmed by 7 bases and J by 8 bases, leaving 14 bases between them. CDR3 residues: CASTKTGGGYTF. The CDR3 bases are TGTGCCAGCACCAAAACGGGGGGAGGCTACACCTTC.

As DNA, the CDR3 is TGTGCCAGCAGCTCGACCGGGACAGGCGACTACGAGCAGTACTTC. This gives the protein CASSSTGTGDYEQYF. The V call is TRBV7-8, the J call TRBJ2-7; 8 positions match TRBD1. With 4 bases clipped from V and 3 bases from J, the junction kept 8 bases outside the gene matches. Germline CDR1 SGHVS, CDR2 FQNEAQ. There are 15 residues in the CDR3. The variable domain in full, completed from reference TRBV7-8 and TRBJ2-7, reads GAGVSQSPRYKVAKRGQDVALRCDPISGHVSLFWYQQALGQGPEFLTYFQNEAQLDKSGLPSDRFFAERPEGSVSTLKIQRTQQEDSAVYLCASSSTGTGDYEQYFGPGTRLTVT.